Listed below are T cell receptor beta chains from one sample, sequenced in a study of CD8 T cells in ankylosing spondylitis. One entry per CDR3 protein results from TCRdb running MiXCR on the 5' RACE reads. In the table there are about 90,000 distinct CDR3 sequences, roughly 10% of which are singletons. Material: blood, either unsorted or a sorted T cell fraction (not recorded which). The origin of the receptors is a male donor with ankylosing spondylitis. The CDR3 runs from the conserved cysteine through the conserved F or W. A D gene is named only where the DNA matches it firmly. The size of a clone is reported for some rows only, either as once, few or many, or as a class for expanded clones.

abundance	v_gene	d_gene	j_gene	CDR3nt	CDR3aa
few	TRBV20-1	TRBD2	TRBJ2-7	TGCAGTGCTAGATCGCTAGCGGGAGGGTGGGAGCAGTACTTC	CSARSLAGGWEQYF
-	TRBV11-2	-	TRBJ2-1	TGTGCCAGCAGCCTTAGCGTAGATGAGCAGTTCTTC	CASSLSVDEQFF
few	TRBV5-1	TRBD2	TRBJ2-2	TGCGCCAGCAGCTTCACTAGCGGGCCGACCGGGGAGCTGTTTTTT	CASSFTSGPTGELFF
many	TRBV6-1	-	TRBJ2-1	TGTGCCAGCAGTGAAGAAGTGAGTGAGCAGTTCTTC	CASSEEVSEQFF
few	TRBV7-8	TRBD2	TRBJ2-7	TGTGCCAGCAGTCCACTAGCGGGAACCTACGAGCAGTACTTC	CASSPLAGTYEQYF
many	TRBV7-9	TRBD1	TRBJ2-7	TGTGCCAGCAGCTTATTAGGACAGGGGATCAACGAGCAGTACTTC	CASSLLGQGINEQYF
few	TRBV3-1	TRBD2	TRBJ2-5	TGTGCCAGCAGCCCAAAAAGGACTAGCGGGAGGGGAGAGACCCAGTACTTC	CASSPKRTSGRGETQYF
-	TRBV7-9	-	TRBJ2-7	TGTGCCAGCAGCGGTCCGATTGGTACGGGCGAGCAGTACTTC	CASSGPIGTGEQYF
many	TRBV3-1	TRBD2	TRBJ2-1	TGTGCCAGCAGCCAGCGACTAGCGGTAGACAATGAGCAGTTCTTC	CASSQRLAVDNEQFF
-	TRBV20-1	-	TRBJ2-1	TGCAGTGCTAGTAAGCTCTCTAGCTCCTACAATGAGCAGTTCTTC	CSASKLSSSYNEQFF
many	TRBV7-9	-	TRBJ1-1	TGTGCCGCGACAAGGGCCGGTGGCACTGAAGCTTTCTTT	CAATRAGGTEAFF
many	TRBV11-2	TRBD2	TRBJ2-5	TGTGCCAGCAGCTTAACTAGCGGGAGAGAGACCTTGGGGAGGGAGACCCAGTACTTC	CASSLTSGRETLGRETQYF
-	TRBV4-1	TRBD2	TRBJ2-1	TGCGCCAGCAGCCCCATTCGGGCGGGGAGCGGGAGCTTTAATGAGCAGTTCTTC	CASSPIRAGSGSFNEQFF